These 9 T cell receptor beta chains were sequenced from one sample in a study of OX40 agonist ivuxolimab in advanced cancers. Libraries were prepared by immunoSEQ multiplex PCR; TCRdb keeps only in-frame clonotypes and omits some of them. The sample yields approximately 75,000 clones, more than 75% seen once. The source was CD4+ or CD8+ T cells sorted from blood, collected in a trial of the OX40 agonist ivuxolimab. The receptor set was obtained from an adult with an advanced solid tumor such as melanoma, head and neck, liver or kidney cancer.

This rearrangement joins TRBV29-1 to TRBJ1-4, with 7 bases aligning to TRBD1. This CDR3 spans 13 amino acids. Germline-derived CDR1 and CDR2 are SQVTM and ANQGSEA. Losses at the gene ends were 4 bases for V and 10 bases for J; bases not matched to a gene: 9. For the CDR3, the DNA is TGCAGCGTTGGGGAACCAGGGGGTGGAAAACTGTTTTTT. Protein product: CSVGEPGGGKLFF.

This chain uses TRBV18 with TRBJ1-5, with D perhaps matching TRBD1 (6 bases). Trimming took off 6 bases at V and 2 bases at J, with 11 bases between the two ends. The germline gives CDR1 KGHSH, CDR2 LQKENI. The CDR3 runs to 14 residues. The CDR3 is CASSRRQGNQPQHF. The CDR3 DNA is TGTGCCAGCTCTCGCAGACAGGGCAATCAGCCCCAGCATTTT. The whole variable domain, remainder taken from reference TRBV18 and TRBJ1-5, is NAGVMQNPRHLVRRRGQEARLRCSPMKGHSHVYWYRQLPEEGLKFMVYLQKENIIDESGMPKERFSAEFPKEGPSILRIQQVVRGDSAAYFCASSRRQGNQPQHFGDGTRLSIL.

The chain employs TRBV28 and TRBJ2-7; tentative D call: TRBD2 (5 bases). The germline V gene has CDR1 MDHEN and CDR2 SYDVKM. Trimming cost V 5 bases and J 1 base, with 9 bases left between them. This CDR3 contains 13 residues. In DNA form, the CDR3 reads TGTGCCAGCAGTCGGGGTACGTCCTACGAGCAGTACTTC. It translates to CASSRGTSYEQYF.

V is TRBV30 and J is TRBJ2-5, with 8 bases matching TRBD2. V trimming: 3 bases; J trimming: 9 bases; junction bases outside the gene matches: 6. The CDR3 consists of 12 residues. Germline CDR1 and CDR2: GTSNPN and SVGIG (reference sequence). CDR3 sequence (DNA): TGTGCCTGGAGATGGCTAGCGGGTGCCCAGTACTTC. This sequence encodes CAWRWLAGAQYF.

V and J are TRBV2 and TRBJ2-5, with a weak D call TRBD2 (7 bases). V lost 8 bases and J 4 bases, leaving 20 bases between the germline ends. The CDR3 sequence is 15 residues long. Germline CDR1 is SNHLY and CDR2 is FYNNEI. CDR3 DNA sequence: TGTGCCAGCGGGGGCGGGAGCCTGGTAGGAGAGACCCAGTACTTC. Protein: CASGGGSLVGETQYF.

The DNA of the CDR3 is TGTGCCAGCAGCGTAGACCAACCTAATGAAAAACTGTTTTTT. Translation: CASSVDQPNEKLFF. V and J are TRBV9 and TRBJ1-4; D call uncertain. CDR1 and CDR2 (germline): SGDLS, YYNGEE. The V end was cut by 0 bases, the J end by 3 bases, with 6 bases between. The CDR3 is 14 amino acids.

V gene TRBV18 combines with J gene TRBJ2-7, with a tentative D call TRBD1 (5 bases). This CDR3 spans 13 amino acids. V was trimmed by 3 bases and J by 6 bases, leaving 12 bases between them. Germline loops: CDR1 KGHSH, CDR2 LQKENI. CDR3 region: CASSPAGKGEQYF. CDR3 in DNA: TGTGCCAGCTCACCTGCAGGGAAGGGCGAGCAGTACTTC.

CDR3 nucleotides: TGTGCCAGCAGGGAGCAGGGGGCGGAATCCGAGCAGTACTTC. It translates to CASREQGAESEQYF. The chain has TRBV7-9 and TRBJ2-7, with 8 bases fitting TRBD1. Germline V CDR1 and CDR2: SEHNR, FQNEAQ (reference sequence). The V segment lost 6 bases and the J segment 6 bases; nucleotides outside the gene matches: 10. The length of the CDR3 is 14 residues.

This sequence joins TRBV7-2 and TRBJ1-2; D is unclear. The CDR3 contains 11 residues. Trimming removed 6 bases from V and 8 bases from J, with 10 bases in between. The germline V gene encodes CDR1 SGHTA and CDR2 FQGNSA. For the CDR3, the DNA is TGTGCCAGCAGTCAGATTGGGGGCTACACCTTC. Encoded protein: CASSQIGGYTF. Looking up the rest from reference TRBV7-2 and TRBJ1-2 gives the full variable domain: GAGVSQSPSNKVTEKGKDVELRCDPISGHTALYWYRQSLGQGLEFLIYFQGNSAPDKSGLPSDRFSAERTGGSVSTLTIQRTQQEDSAVYLCASSQIGGYTFGSGTRLTVV.